The present T cell receptor (beta chain) was sequenced within a study of blood T cell repertoires in COVID-19. The germline gives CDR1 MGHRA, CDR2 YSYEKL. This CDR3 region has 16 residues. V was clipped by 4 bases and J by 2 bases, with 16 bases between them. Repertoires were generated with immunoSEQ multiplex PCR, while TCRdb's copy carries only in-frame clones and drops some. The sample has over 110,000 clones; 88% are singletons. The chain is built from TRBV4-1 and TRBJ2-3; a weak D match, TRBD1 (7 bases). Material: peripheral blood. The receptor was isolated from a human donor in a cohort sampled during active COVID-19. CDR3 in DNA: TGCGCCAGCAGCCCCAAGGGGGGACAGATCACAGATACGCAGTATTTT. It yields the protein CASSPKGGQITDTQYF.